This T cell receptor beta chain was identified in a study of early T cells in non-severe SARS-CoV-2 infection. Findings of the study overall: Matches to VDJdb favored anti-spike CD8 responses and missed private and CD4 specificities.

Germline CDR1 reads LNHDA; CDR2 reads SQIVND (reference sequence). This CDR3 contains 14 residues. Between the trimmed V and J ends, which lost 5 bases and 5 bases, there was a span of 15 bases. This clonotype has at least ten counts. Its antigen is undetermined. TCRdb recomputed calls from the 5' RACE reads with MiXCR, one row per CDR3 protein. The data contain tens of thousands of distinct CDR3 sequences, roughly an eighth of them singletons. V and J are TRBV19 and TRBJ2-5; tentative D call: TRBD2 (6 bases). This receptor was taken from an adult who was a healthcare worker with PCR-confirmed SARS-CoV-2 infection or an uninfected control (not recorded which). The sample consisted of whole blood. The DNA of the CDR3 is TGTGCCAGTAGTCCTGGAGGGCTCCGGGAGACCCAGTACTTC. Translated, it gives CASSPGGLRETQYF.